A selection of T cell receptor beta chains follows, all from one sample in a study of T cell responses to AZD1222 COVID-19 vaccine. Some clones are missing from TCRdb's copy, which holds only in-frame ones; the method was immunoSEQ multiplex PCR. Here the sample spans about 88,000 clones, approximately 90% being singletons. The source was peripheral blood, collected 28 days after the second AZD1222 dose. The origin of the receptors is an adult who received the AZD1222 COVID-19 vaccine. Both conserved end residues are part of each CDR3. Each record gives: clone size, D gene, J gene, V gene, CDR3 DNA, CDR3 protein. The D gene is left open where the match is weak. For some rows the clone size is stated as once, few or many, or as a class when expanded; others skip it.

- | - | TRBJ2-7 | TRBV6-1 | TGTGCCAGCAGTGAAGATTGGGTTTCCACCTACGAGCAGTACTTC | CASSEDWVSTYEQYF
- | - | TRBJ1-1 | TRBV29-1 | TGCAGCGTTGATAGGGGGACGAAGAGTGAAGCTTTCTTT | CSVDRGTKSEAFF
- | - | TRBJ1-1 | TRBV6-5 | TGTGCCAGCAGCTCCCACAGGGCCGGAAACACTGAAGCTTTCTTT | CASSSHRAGNTEAFF
- | - | TRBJ1-1 | TRBV7-2 | TGTGCCAGCAGCTTAGAGGGGCGAGGCACTGAAGCTTTCTTT | CASSLEGRGTEAFF
- | TRBD1 | TRBJ2-6 | TRBV19 | TGTGCCAGTAGCTCTGGACAGGGGGCTTACACTGGGGCCAACGTCCTGACTTTC | CASSSGQGAYTGANVLTF
- | - | TRBJ2-3 | TRBV6-1 | TGTGCCAGCCGACGGGACAGCACAGATACGCAGTATTTT | CASRRDSTDTQYF
- | - | TRBJ1-2 | TRBV9 | TGTGCCAGCAGCGCTGGAGTGGTAGAAGGCTACACCTTC | CASSAGVVEGYTF
- | TRBD1 | TRBJ2-7 | TRBV7-8 | TGTGCCAGCAGCTTATGGTTACCCGGGACAGGGGCCTACGAGCAGTACTTC | CASSLWLPGTGAYEQYF
- | - | TRBJ2-3 | TRBV19 | TGTGCCAGTAGTATAGCAGGCCGCAGGGCAAGCACAGATACGCAGTATTTT | CASSIAGRRASTDTQYF
- | - | TRBJ1-1 | TRBV4-3 | TGCGCCAGCAGCCAAGATCTTCGGACGGGCACTGAAGCTTTCTTT | CASSQDLRTGTEAFF
- | - | TRBJ1-1 | TRBV5-6 | TGTGCCAGCAGCTTTAATAGTCGTGTTACTGAAGCTTTCTTT | CASSFNSRVTEAFF
- | - | TRBJ1-1 | TRBV24-1 | TGTGCCACCAGTGATTCAAGGGGGGCTGATGGGACTGAAGCTTTCTTT | CATSDSRGADGTEAFF
once | - | TRBJ1-2 | TRBV15 | TGTGCCACCAGCAGAGATGGCAGCCAGTATGGCTACACCTTC | CATSRDGSQYGYTF
- | - | TRBJ1-5 | TRBV5-8 | TGTGCCAGCAGCCAACGACTGGGGGGGAATCAGCCCCAGCATTTT | CASSQRLGGNQPQHF
- | - | TRBJ1-2 | TRBV15 | TGTGCCACCAGCAGAGCGGGGGCCGGCTATGGCTACACCTTC | CATSRAGAGYGYTF
- | - | TRBJ2-7 | TRBV5-4 | TGTGCCAGCAGCTTGTCCGTCAGGGTGGGGTACGAGCAGTACTTC | CASSLSVRVGYEQYF
- | - | TRBJ2-3 | TRBV6-6 | TGTGCCAGCAGTTATAGGAGGGGGCAAGGAGATACGCAGTATTTT | CASSYRRGQGDTQYF
- | - | TRBJ1-2 | TRBV28 | TGTGCCAGCAGTTTAGTCGGCAGGGACTATGGCTACACCTTC | CASSLVGRDYGYTF
- | - | TRBJ1-5 | TRBV28 | TGTGCCAGCAGTTTTCGGGAGGGGATCAATCAGCCCCAGCATTTT | CASSFREGINQPQHF
few | - | TRBJ2-7 | TRBV19 | TGTGCCAGTAGTGAGAGATTTGATAAGCAGTACTTC | CASSERFDKQYF
- | - | TRBJ2-3 | TRBV11-2 | TGTGCCAGCAGCTTCCCGGATGGGGCACAATTCACAGATACGCAGTATTTT | CASSFPDGAQFTDTQYF
- | - | TRBJ2-7 | TRBV27 | TGTGCCAGCAGTTTAAACAGGGATGAGCAGTACTTC | CASSLNRDEQYF
- | TRBD1 | TRBJ1-1 | TRBV7-8 | TGTGCCAGCAGCTTCCCGGAAATGACAGGGGGAACTGAAGCTTTCTTT | CASSFPEMTGGTEAFF
- | - | TRBJ2-3 | TRBV7-9 | TGTGCCAGCAGCTTAGAACCGGGGGCGCGGGATACGCAGTATTTT | CASSLEPGARDTQYF
- | - | TRBJ2-7 | TRBV5-6 | TGTGCCAGCAGCTTGAGGGACATTCACGAGCAGTACTTC | CASSLRDIHEQYF
- | TRBD1 | TRBJ1-1 | TRBV9 | TGTGCCAGCAGCGCCAACCTACAGGGGGGAGCTTTCTTT | CASSANLQGGAFF
- | TRBD1 | TRBJ1-2 | TRBV6-5 | TGTGCCAGCAGTTCAAGGGACAGGGGACATTATGGCTACACCTTC | CASSSRDRGHYGYTF
- | TRBD2 | TRBJ2-5 | TRBV5-6 | TGTGCCAGCAGCCCGGTGGGACTAGCGGAACAAGAGACCCAGTACTTC | CASSPVGLAEQETQYF
- | - | TRBJ2-7 | TRBV18 | TGTGCCAGCTCACCACTTCCTGGAACATCCTCCTACGAGCAGTACTTC | CASSPLPGTSSYEQYF
few | - | TRBJ1-6 | TRBV19 | TGTGCCAGCCGAGGGCTCTATAATTCACCCCTCCACTTT | CASRGLYNSPLHF
few | TRBD2 | TRBJ2-7 | TRBV9 | TGTGCCAGCAGCGTAGATCTAGGCGGGGGTTACGAGCAGTACTTC | CASSVDLGGGYEQYF
many | TRBD1 | TRBJ1-5 | TRBV5-4 | TGTGCCAGCAGCGCCGGACAGGGGTCTCAGCCCCAGCATTTT | CASSAGQGSQPQHF
- | - | TRBJ2-2 | TRBV5-1 | TGCGCCAGCAGCTCCACCCCAGGGGACGCCGGGGAGCTGTTTTTT | CASSSTPGDAGELFF
- | TRBD1 | TRBJ1-2 | TRBV18 | TGTGCCAGCTCGACGACAGGGGAAGGCTACACCTTC | CASSTTGEGYTF
- | TRBD2 | TRBJ2-5 | TRBV4-1 | TGCGCCAGCAGCCAAGACAGGGACTACGAAGAGACCCAGTACTTC | CASSQDRDYEETQYF
few | - | TRBJ1-1 | TRBV29-1 | TGCAGCGTTGCCCGAGGGAACACTGAAGCTTTCTTT | CSVARGNTEAFF
- | - | TRBJ1-5 | TRBV5-6 | TGTGCCAGCAACTCAGGACCTTGGGGTTATCAGCCCCAGCATTTT | CASNSGPWGYQPQHF
- | TRBD1 | TRBJ1-2 | TRBV2 | TGTGCCAGCAGTGGTGACAGGGGAGGCGACTATGGCTACACCTTC | CASSGDRGGDYGYTF
- | TRBD1 | TRBJ2-7 | TRBV27 | TGTGCCAGTGGGCTGGACAGGGGAAGATCCTACGAGCAGTACTTC | CASGLDRGRSYEQYF
- | TRBD1 | TRBJ1-5 | TRBV28 | TGTGCCAGCAGTTTACCCGGGACAGGGTATCAGCCCCAGCATTTT | CASSLPGTGYQPQHF
once | TRBD2 | TRBJ2-1 | TRBV4-1 | TGCGCCAGCAGAGGCGGACGAGCGGGGGGGCGCGGCAATGAGCAGTTCTTC | CASRGGRAGGRGNEQFF